This TCR beta chain was sequenced during a study of tumor-infiltrating lymphocytes in localized non-small cell lung cancer. Study context: From each patient, both tumor and uninvolved lung, non-adjacent to tumor, were sampled. Study outcomes and limitations: TCRbeta sequencing showed higher T cell infiltration in tumors than uninvolved lung. TCR sequencing covered a subset of patients with enough tissue. Different pieces of the same tissue were used for each assay.

Clones were sequenced by immunoSEQ multiplex PCR, and TCRdb holds only the in-frame ones, with some missing. The data contain some 7,800 clones, roughly 80% of them singletons. On this clone itself: Its antigen is not known.

Sequencing input: uninvolved lung tissue not adjacent to the tumor. The source of this sequence is a human donor with non-small cell lung cancer.

The CDR3 DNA is TGCGCCAGCAGCCCGGACAGGGGCCTAATTGAAGCTTTCTTT. It specifies CASSPDRGLIEAFF. J is TRBJ1-1 and V is TRBV5-1; 9 bases line up with TRBD1. Germline-derived CDR1 and CDR2 are SGHRS and YFSETQ. V was pared by 4 bases and J by 7 bases, with 8 bases of the junction left unmatched. The CDR3 has 14 amino acids.